The subject of this entry is one T cell receptor (beta chain). Produced via immunoSEQ multiplex PCR; TCRdb's table is partial and in-frame only. The data hold approximately 2,000 clones, with roughly four fifths observed a single time. These data come from a study of immune cell composition in non-small cell lung cancer. The length of the CDR3 is 13 residues. Germline CDR1 and CDR2: SNHLY and FYNNEI. Trimming removed 9 bases from V and 3 bases from J; junction bases left unmatched: 7. The sequence was obtained from a human donor with non-small cell lung cancer. The chain joins TRBV2 to TRBJ1-2, with 7 bases identical to TRBD1. The sequencing input was lung tumor tissue. CDR3 nucleotides: TGTGCCAGGACCAAAACAGGGGACTATGGCTACACCTTC. Encoded protein: CARTKTGDYGYTF.